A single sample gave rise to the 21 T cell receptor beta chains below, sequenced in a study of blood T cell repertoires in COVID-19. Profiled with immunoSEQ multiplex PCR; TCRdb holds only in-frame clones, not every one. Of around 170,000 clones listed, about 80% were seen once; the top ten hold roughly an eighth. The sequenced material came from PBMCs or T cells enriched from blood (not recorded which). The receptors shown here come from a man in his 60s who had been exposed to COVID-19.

The CDR3: CASRPQDRVNTGELFF. CDR3 DNA sequence: TGCGCCAGCAGGCCCCAGGATAGAGTGAACACCGGGGAGCTGTTTTTT. The chain combines TRBV5-1 with TRBJ2-2; D is ambiguous. Germline V gene data show CDR1 as SGHRS and CDR2 as YFSETQ. The CDR3 spans 16 residues. V was cut by 5 bases and J by 1 base, with 15 bases left in between. Using reference TRBV5-1 and TRBJ2-2 for the parts outside the CDR3, the full variable domain is KAGVTQTPRYLIKTRGQQVTLSCSPISGHRSVSWYQQTPGQGLQFLFEYFSETQRNKGNFPGRFSGRQFSNSRSEMNVSTLELGDSALYLCASRPQDRVNTGELFFGEGSRLTVL.

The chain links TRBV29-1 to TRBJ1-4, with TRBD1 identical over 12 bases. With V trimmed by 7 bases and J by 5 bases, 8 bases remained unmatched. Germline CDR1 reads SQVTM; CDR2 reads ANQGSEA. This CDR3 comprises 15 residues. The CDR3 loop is CSAGDRGPSNEKLFF. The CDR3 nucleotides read TGCAGCGCCGGGGACAGGGGGCCCTCAAATGAAAAACTGTTTTTT.

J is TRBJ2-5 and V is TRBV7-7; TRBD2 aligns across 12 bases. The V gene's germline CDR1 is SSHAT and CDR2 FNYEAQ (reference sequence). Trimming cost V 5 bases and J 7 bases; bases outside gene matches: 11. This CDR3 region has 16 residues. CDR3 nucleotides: TGTGCCAGCAGCCCTGGACTAGCGGGGATGGGGCCGACCCAGTACTTC. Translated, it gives CASSPGLAGMGPTQYF. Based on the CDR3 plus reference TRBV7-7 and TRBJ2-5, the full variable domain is GAGVSQSPRYKVTKRGQDVTLRCDPISSHATLYWYQQALGQGPEFLTYFNYEAQPDKSGLPSDRFSAERPEGSISTLTIQRTEQRDSAMYRCASSPGLAGMGPTQYFGPGTRLLVL.

The CDR3 reads CASSTRQARQGNTIYF. CDR3 DNA sequence: TGTGCCAGTAGTACCAGACAGGCCCGGCAAGGAAACACCATATATTTT. V gene TRBV19 combines with J gene TRBJ1-3; D is perhaps TRBD1 (6 bases). Trimming took off 4 bases at V and 4 bases at J, with 17 bases between the two ends. Per germline, CDR1 LNHDA and CDR2 SQIVND (reference sequence). This CDR3 region has 16 residues. The full variable domain, rest sourced from reference TRBV19 and TRBJ1-3, is DGGITQSPKYLFRKEGQNVTLSCEQNLNHDAMYWYRQDPGQGLRLIYYSQIVNDFQKGDIAEGYSVSREKKESFPLTVTSAQKNPTAFYLCASSTRQARQGNTIYFGEGSWLTVV.

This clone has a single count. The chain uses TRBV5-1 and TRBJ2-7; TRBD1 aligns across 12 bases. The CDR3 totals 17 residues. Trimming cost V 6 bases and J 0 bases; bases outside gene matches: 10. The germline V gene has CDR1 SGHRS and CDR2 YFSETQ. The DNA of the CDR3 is TGCGCCAGCAAAGGGACAGGGGGCACTTTTAACTCCTACGAGCAGTACTTC. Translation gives CASKGTGGTFNSYEQYF.

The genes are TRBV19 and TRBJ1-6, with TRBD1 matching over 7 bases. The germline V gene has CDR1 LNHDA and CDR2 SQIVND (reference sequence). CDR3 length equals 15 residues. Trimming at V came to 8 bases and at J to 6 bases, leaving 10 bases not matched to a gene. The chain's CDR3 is CASGRQGVPNSPLHF. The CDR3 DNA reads TGTGCCAGTGGACGACAGGGCGTCCCTAATTCACCCCTCCACTTT.

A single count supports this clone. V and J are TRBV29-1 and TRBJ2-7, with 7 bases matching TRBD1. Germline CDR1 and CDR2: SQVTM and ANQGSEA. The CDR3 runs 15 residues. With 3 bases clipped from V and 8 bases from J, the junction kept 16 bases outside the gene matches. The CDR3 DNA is TGCAGCGTTGAGCCCAGACAGGGACGGTTGGACAAGCAGTACTTC. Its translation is CSVEPRQGRLDKQYF.

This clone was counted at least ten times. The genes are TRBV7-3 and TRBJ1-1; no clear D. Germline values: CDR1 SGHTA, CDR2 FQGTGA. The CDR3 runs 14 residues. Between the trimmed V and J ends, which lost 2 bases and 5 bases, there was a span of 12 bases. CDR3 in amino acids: CASSLVSGDTEAFF. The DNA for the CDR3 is TGTGCCAGCAGCTTAGTTAGCGGGGATACTGAAGCTTTCTTT.

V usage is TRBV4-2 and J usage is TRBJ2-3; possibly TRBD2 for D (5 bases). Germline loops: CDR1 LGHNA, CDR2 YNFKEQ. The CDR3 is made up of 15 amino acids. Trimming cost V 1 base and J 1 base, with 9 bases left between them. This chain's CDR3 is CASSQGLRGTDTQYF. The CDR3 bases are TGTGCCAGCAGCCAAGGACTACGAGGCACAGATACGCAGTATTTT.

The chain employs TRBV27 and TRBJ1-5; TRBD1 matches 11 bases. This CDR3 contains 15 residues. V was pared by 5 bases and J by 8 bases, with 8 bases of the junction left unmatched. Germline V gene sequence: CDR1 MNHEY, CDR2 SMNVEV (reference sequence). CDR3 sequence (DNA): TGTGCCAGCAGTCCCGGGACAGGGGGACGGGAGCCCCAGCATTTT. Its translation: CASSPGTGGREPQHF.

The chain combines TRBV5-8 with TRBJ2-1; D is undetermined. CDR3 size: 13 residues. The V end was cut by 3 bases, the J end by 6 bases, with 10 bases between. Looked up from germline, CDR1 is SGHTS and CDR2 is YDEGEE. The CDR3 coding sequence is TGTGCCAGCAGCTCCCCCGGGTCCAATGAGCAGTTCTTC. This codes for CASSSPGSNEQFF.

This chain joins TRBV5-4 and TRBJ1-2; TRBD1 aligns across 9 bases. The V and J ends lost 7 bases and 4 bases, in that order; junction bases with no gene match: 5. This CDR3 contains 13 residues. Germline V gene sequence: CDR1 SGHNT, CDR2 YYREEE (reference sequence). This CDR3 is CASYATGGYGYTF. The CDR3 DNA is TGTGCCAGCTACGCGACAGGGGGCTATGGCTACACCTTC.

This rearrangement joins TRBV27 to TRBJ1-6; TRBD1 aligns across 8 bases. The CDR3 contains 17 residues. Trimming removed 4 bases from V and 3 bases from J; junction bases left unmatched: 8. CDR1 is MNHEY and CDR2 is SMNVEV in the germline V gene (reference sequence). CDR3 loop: CASSSPPGQGYNSPLHF. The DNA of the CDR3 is TGTGCCAGCAGTTCCCCCCCCGGACAGGGCTATAATTCACCCCTCCACTTT.

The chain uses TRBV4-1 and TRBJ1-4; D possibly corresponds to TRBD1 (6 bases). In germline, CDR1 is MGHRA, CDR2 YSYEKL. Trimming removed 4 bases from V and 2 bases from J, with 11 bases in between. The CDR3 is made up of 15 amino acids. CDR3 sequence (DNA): TGCGCCAGCAGCCCTACAGGGACGACTAATGAAAAACTGTTTTTT. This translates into CASSPTGTTNEKLFF.

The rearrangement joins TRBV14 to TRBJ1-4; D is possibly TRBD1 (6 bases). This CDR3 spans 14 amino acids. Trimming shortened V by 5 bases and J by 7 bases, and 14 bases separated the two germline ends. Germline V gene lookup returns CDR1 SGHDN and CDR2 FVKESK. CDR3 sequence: CASSATGKSEKLFF. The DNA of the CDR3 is TGTGCCAGCAGCGCCACAGGGAAAAGTGAAAAACTGTTTTTT.

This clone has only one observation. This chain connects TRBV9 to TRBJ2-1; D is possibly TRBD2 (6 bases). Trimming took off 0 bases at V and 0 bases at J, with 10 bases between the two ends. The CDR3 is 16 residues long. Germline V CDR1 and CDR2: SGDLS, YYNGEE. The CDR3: CASSVGGTPSYNEQFF. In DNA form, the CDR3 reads TGTGCCAGCAGCGTAGGCGGGACTCCCTCCTACAATGAGCAGTTCTTC.

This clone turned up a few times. This CDR3 is CASSSDRANYGYTF. The CDR3 DNA follows: TGTGCCAGCAGTTCGGACAGAGCCAACTATGGCTACACCTTC. V is TRBV27 and J is TRBJ1-2, with D tentatively TRBD1 (6 bases). The length of the CDR3 is 14 residues. The V gene lost 4 bases and the J gene lost 2 bases, with 11 bases spanning the gap. The germline gives CDR1 MNHEY, CDR2 SMNVEV (reference sequence).

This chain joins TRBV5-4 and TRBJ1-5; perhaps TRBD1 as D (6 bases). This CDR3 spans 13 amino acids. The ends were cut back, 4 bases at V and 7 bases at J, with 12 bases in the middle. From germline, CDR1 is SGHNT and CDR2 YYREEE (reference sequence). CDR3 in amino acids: CASSIAGAQPQHF. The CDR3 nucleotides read TGTGCCAGCAGCATCGCAGGGGCCCAGCCCCAGCATTTT. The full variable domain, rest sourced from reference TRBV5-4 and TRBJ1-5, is ETGVTQSPTHLIKTRGQQVTLRCSSQSGHNTVSWYQQALGQGPQFIFQYYREEENGRGNFPPRFSGLQFPNYSSELNVNALELDDSALYLCASSIAGAQPQHFGDGTRLSIL.

The CDR3 sequence is CASSLHDRGLYGYTF. CDR3 DNA: TGCGCCAGCAGTCTACATGACAGGGGGCTCTATGGCTACACCTTC. The genes are TRBV23-1 and TRBJ1-2; 10 bases line up with TRBD1. TRBV23-1 is an ORF, and what it does is uncertain. The V gene end was trimmed by 4 bases and the J gene end by 4 bases; junction bases not matched to a gene: 6. The length of the CDR3 is 15 residues.

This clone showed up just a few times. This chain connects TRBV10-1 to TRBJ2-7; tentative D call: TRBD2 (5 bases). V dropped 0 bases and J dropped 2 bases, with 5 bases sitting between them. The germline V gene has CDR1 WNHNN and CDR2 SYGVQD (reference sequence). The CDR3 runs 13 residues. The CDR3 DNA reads TGCGCCAGCAGTGAGTCGAGGGCCTACGAGCAGTACTTC. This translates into CASSESRAYEQYF.

The CDR3 DNA is TGTGCCAGCAGGGAACAGGGATACAACTATGGCTACACCTTC. Protein product: CASREQGYNYGYTF. This chain connects TRBV28 to TRBJ1-2; a possible D gene is TRBD1 (6 bases). This CDR3 spans 14 amino acids. Trimming took off 6 bases at V and 2 bases at J, with 13 bases between the two ends. Germline V gene lookup returns CDR1 MDHEN and CDR2 SYDVKM.